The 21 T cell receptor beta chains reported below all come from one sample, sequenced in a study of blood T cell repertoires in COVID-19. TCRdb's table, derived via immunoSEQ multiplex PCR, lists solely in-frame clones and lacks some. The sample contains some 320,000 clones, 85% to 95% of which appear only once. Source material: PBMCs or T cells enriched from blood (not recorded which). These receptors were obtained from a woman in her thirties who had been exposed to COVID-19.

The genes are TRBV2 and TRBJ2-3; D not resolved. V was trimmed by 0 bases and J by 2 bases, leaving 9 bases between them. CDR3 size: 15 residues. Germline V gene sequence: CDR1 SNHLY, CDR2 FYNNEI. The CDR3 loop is CASSEAVTTTDTQYF. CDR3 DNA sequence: TGTGCCAGCAGTGAAGCTGTTACAACCACAGATACGCAGTATTTT. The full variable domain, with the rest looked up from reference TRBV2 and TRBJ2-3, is EPEVTQTPSHQVTQMGQEVILRCVPISNHLYFYWYRQILGQKVEFLVSFYNNEISEKSEIFDDQFSVERPDGSNFTLKIRSTKLEDSAMYFCASSEAVTTTDTQYFGPGTRLTVL.

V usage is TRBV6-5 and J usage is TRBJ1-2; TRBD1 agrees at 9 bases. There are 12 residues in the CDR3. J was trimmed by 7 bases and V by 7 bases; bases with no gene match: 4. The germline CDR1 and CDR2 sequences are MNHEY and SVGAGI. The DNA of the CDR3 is TGTGCCAGCACAAGGGACAGGGTTGGCTACACCTTC. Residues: CASTRDRVGYTF.

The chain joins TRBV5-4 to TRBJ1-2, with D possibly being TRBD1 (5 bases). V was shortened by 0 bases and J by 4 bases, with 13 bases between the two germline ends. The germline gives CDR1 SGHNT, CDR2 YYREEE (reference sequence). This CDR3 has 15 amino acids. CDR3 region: CASSLVGAVSYGYTF. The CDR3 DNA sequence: TGTGCCAGCAGCTTGGTAGGGGCGGTCAGCTATGGCTACACCTTC.

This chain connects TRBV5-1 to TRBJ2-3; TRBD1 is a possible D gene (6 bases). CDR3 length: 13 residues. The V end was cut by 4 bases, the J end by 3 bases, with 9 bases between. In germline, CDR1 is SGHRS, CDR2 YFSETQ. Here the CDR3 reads CASSADRTDTQYF. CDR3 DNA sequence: TGCGCCAGCAGCGCGGACAGAACAGATACGCAGTATTTT.

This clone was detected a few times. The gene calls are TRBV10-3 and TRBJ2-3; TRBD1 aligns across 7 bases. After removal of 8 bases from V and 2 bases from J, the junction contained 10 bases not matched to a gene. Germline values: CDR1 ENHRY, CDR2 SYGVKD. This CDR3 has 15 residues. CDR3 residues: CAISITGESTDTQYF. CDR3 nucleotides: TGTGCCATCTCTATAACAGGGGAATCCACAGATACGCAGTATTTT.

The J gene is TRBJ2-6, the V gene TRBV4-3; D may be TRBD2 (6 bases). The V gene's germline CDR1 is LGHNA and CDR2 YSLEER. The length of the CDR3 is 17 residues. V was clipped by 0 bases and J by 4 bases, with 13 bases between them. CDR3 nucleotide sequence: TGCGCCAGCAGCCAAGATCGGGCTAGCGTGGGGGCCAACGTCCTGACTTTC. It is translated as CASSQDRASVGANVLTF.

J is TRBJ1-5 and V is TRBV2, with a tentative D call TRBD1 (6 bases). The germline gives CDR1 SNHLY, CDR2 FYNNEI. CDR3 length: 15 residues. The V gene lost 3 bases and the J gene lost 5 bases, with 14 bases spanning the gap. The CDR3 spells CASSEDGGGDQPQHF. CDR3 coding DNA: TGTGCCAGCAGTGAGGATGGAGGGGGGGATCAGCCCCAGCATTTT.

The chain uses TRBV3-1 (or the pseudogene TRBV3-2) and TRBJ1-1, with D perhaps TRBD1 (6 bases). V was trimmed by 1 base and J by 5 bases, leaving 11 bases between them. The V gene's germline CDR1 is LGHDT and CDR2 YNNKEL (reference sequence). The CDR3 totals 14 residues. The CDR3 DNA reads TGTGCCAGCAGCCAAGTAGGGGGGGTTACTGAAGCTTTCTTT. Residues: CASSQVGGVTEAFF.

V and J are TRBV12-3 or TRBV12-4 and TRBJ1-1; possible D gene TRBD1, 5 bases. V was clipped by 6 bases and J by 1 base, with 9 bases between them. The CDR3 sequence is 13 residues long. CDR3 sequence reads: CASRGDWNTEAFF. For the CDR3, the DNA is TGTGCCAGCAGAGGGGACTGGAACACTGAAGCTTTCTTT.

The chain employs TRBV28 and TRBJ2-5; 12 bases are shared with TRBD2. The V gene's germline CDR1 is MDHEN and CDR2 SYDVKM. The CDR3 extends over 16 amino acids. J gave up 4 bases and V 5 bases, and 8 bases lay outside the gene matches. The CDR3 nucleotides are TGTGCCAGCAGTCCACAACTAGCGGGGGGTGGAGAGACCCAGTACTTC. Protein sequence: CASSPQLAGGGETQYF.

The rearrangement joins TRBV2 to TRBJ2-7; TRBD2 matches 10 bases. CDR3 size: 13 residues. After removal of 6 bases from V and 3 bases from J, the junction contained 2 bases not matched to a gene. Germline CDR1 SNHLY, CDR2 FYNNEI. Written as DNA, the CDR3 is TGTGCCAGCAGAGGGACTAGCGACTACGAGCAGTACTTC. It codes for CASRGTSDYEQYF.

The DNA for the CDR3 is TGTGCCAGCTCACCCATGGCTCCGGGGTCTGGAAACACCATATATTTT. Its translation: CASSPMAPGSGNTIYF. The rearrangement joins TRBV18 to TRBJ1-3, with D unclear. Germline values: CDR1 KGHSH, CDR2 LQKENI. Trimming removed 3 bases from V and 1 base from J, with 13 bases in between. The CDR3 is made up of 16 amino acids.

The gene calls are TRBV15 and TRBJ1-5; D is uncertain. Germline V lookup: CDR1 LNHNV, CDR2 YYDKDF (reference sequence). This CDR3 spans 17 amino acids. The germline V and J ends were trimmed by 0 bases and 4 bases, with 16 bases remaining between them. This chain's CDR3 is CATSRDVRRPFNQPQHF. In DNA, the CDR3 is TGTGCCACCAGCAGAGATGTGAGGCGACCTTTTAATCAGCCCCAGCATTTT.

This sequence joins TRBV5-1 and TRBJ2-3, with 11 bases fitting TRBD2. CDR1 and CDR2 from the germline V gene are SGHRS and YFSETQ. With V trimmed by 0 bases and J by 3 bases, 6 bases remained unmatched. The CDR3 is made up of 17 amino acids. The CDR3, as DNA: TGCGCCAGCAGCTTGGGTAGCGGGGGGGCGTCTACAGATACGCAGTATTTT. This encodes CASSLGSGGASTDTQYF.

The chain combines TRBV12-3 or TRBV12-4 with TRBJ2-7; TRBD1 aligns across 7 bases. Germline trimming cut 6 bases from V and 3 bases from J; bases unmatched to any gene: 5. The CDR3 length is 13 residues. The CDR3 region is CASSPRDSYEQYF. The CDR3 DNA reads TGTGCCAGCAGCCCAAGGGACAGCTACGAGCAGTACTTC.

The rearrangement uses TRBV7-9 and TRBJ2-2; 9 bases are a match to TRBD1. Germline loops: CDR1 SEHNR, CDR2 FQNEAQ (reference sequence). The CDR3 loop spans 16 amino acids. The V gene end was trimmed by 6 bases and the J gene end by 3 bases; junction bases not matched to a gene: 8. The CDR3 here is CASRATGGAYTGELFF. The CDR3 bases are TGTGCCAGCAGAGCCACAGGGGGCGCGTACACCGGGGAGCTGTTTTTT. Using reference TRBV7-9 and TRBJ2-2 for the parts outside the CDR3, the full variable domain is DTGVSQNPRHKITKRGQNVTFRCDPISEHNRLYWYRQTLGQGPEFLTYFQNEAQLEKSRLLSDRFSAERPKGSFSTLEIQRTEQGDSAMYLCASRATGGAYTGELFFGEGSRLTVL.

CDR3 sequence: CATTLDSGQPQHF. The DNA of the CDR3 is TGTGCCACCACCCTGGACAGTGGACAGCCCCAGCATTTT. The rearrangement links TRBV2 to TRBJ1-5; a weak D match, TRBD1 (6 bases). The V and J ends lost 10 bases and 7 bases respectively, with 17 bases between them. Germline loops: CDR1 SNHLY, CDR2 FYNNEI. The CDR3 totals 13 residues.

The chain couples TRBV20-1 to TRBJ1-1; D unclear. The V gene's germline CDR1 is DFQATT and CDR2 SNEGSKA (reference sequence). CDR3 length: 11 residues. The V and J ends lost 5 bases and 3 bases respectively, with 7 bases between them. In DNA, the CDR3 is TGCAGTGCTTGGACTCACACTGAAGCTTTCTTT. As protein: CSAWTHTEAFF.

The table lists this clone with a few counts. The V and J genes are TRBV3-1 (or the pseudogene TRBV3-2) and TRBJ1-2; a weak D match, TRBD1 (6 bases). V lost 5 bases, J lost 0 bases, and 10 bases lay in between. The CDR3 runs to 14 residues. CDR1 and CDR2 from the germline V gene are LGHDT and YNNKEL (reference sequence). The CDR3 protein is CASSIRTANYGYTF. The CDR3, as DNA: TGTGCCAGCAGCATCAGGACAGCTAACTATGGCTACACCTTC.

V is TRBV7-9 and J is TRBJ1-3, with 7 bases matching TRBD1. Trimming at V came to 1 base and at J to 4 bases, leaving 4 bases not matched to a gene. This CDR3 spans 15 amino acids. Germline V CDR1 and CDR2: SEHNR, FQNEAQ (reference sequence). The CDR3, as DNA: TGTGCCAGCAGCTTAGGTCGAGGGGGCGGAAACACCATATATTTT. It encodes CASSLGRGGGNTIYF.

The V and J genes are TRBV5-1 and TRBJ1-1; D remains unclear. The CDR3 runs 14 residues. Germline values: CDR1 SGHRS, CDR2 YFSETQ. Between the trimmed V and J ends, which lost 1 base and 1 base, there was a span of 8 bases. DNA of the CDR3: TGCGCCAGCAGCTTGACTAGGGCGAACACTGAAGCTTTCTTT. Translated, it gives CASSLTRANTEAFF.